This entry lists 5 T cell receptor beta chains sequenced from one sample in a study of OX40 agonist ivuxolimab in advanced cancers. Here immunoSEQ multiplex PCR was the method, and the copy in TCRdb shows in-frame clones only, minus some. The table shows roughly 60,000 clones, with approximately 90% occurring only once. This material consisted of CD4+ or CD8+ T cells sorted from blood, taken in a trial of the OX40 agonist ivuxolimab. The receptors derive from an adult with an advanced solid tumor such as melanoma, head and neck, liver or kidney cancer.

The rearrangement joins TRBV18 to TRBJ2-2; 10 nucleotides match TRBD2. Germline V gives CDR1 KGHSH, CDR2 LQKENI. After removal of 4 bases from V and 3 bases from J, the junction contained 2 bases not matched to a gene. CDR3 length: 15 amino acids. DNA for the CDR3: TGTGCCAGCTCACGTACTAGCGGGGACACCGGGGAGCTGTTTTTT. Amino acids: CASSRTSGDTGELFF.

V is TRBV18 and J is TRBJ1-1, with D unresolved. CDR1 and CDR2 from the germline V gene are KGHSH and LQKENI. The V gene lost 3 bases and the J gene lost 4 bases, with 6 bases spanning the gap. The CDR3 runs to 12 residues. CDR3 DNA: TGTGCCAGCTCACCTCTACTCACTGAAGCTTTCTTT. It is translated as CASSPLLTEAFF. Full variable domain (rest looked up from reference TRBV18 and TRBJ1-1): NAGVMQNPRHLVRRRGQEARLRCSPMKGHSHVYWYRQLPEEGLKFMVYLQKENIIDESGMPKERFSAEFPKEGPSILRIQQVVRGDSAAYFCASSPLLTEAFFGQGTRLTVV.

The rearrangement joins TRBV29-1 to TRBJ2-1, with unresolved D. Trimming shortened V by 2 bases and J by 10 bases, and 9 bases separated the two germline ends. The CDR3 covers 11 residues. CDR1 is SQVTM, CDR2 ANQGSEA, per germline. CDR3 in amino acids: CSVEISFEQFF. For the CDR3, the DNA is TGCAGCGTTGAAATCTCCTTCGAGCAGTTCTTC.

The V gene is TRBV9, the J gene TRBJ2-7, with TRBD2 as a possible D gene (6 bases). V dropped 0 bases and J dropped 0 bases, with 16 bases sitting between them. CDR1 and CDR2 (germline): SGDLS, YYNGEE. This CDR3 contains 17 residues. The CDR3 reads CASSVGFSRGSSYEQYF. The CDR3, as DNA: TGTGCCAGCAGCGTAGGTTTCAGCCGGGGGAGCTCCTACGAGCAGTACTTC. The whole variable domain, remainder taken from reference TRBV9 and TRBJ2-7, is DSGVTQTPKHLITATGQRVTLRCSPRSGDLSVYWYQQSLDQGLQFLIQYYNGEERAKGNILERFSAQQFPDLHSELNLSSLELGDSALYFCASSVGFSRGSSYEQYFGPGTRLTVT.

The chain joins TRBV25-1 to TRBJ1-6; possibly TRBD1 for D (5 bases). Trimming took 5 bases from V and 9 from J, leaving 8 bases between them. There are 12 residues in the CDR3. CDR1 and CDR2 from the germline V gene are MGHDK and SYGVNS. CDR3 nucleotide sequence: TGTGCCAGCAGTTATGGGGGTTCACCCCTCCACTTT. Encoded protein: CASSYGGSPLHF.